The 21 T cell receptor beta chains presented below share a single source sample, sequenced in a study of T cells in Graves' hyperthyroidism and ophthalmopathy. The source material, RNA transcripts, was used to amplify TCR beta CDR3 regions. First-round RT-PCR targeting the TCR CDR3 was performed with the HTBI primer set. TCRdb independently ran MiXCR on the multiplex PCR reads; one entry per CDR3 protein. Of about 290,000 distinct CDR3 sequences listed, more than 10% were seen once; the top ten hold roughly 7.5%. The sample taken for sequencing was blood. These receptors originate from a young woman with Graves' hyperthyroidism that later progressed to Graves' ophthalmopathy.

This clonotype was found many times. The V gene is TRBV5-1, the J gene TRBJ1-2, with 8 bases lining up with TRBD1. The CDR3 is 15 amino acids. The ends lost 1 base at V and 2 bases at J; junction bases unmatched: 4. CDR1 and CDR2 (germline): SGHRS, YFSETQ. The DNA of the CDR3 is TGCGCCAGCAGCTTGAGGACAGGGACAAACTATGGCTACACCTTC. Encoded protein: CASSLRTGTNYGYTF.

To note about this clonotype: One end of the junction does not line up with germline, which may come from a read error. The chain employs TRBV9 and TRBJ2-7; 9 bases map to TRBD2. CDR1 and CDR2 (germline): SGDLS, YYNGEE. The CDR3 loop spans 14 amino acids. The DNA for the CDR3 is TGTGCCAGCAGCCCGGGGACTAGCTCCCACGAGCAGTACTTC. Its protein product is CASSPGTSSHEQYF.

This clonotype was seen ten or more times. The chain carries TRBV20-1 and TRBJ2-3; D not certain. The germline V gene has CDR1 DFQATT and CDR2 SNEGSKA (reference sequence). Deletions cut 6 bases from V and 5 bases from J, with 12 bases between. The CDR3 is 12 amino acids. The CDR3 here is CSALSTGDTQYF. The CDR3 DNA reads TGCAGTGCCCTATCCACCGGAGATACGCAGTATTTT.

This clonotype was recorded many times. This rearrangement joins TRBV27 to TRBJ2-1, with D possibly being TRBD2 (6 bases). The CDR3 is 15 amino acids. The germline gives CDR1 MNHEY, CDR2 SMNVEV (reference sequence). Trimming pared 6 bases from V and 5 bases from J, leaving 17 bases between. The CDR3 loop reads CASSLTGDWDNEQFF. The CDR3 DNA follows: TGTGCCAGCAGCCTTACTGGGGACTGGGACAATGAGCAGTTCTTC.

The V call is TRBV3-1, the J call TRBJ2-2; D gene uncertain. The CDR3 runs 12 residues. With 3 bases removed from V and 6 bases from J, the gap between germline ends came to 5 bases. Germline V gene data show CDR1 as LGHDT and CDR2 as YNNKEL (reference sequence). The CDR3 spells CASSHGSGELFF. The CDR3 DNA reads TGTGCCAGCAGCCATGGGTCCGGGGAGCTGTTTTTT.

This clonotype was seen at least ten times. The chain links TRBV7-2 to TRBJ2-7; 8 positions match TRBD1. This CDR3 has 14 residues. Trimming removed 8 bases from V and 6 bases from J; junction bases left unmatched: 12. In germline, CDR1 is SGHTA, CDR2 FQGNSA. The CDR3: CASGGDRGLSEQYF. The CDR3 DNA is TGTGCCAGCGGGGGTGACAGGGGTTTATCCGAGCAGTACTTC.

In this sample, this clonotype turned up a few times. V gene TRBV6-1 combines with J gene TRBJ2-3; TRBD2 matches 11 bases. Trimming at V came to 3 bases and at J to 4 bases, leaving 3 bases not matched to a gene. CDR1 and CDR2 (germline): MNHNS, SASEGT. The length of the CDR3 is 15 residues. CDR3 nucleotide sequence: TGTGCCAGCAGTGAGACTAGCGGGGAATCAGATACGCAGTATTTT. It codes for CASSETSGESDTQYF.

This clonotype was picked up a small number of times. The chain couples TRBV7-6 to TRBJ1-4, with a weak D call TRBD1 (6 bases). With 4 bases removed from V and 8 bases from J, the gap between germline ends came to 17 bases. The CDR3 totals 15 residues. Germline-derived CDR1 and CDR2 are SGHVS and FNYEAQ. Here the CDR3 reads CASSSNPGHGEKLFF. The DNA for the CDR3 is TGTGCCAGCAGCTCAAATCCGGGACATGGGGAAAAACTGTTTTTT.

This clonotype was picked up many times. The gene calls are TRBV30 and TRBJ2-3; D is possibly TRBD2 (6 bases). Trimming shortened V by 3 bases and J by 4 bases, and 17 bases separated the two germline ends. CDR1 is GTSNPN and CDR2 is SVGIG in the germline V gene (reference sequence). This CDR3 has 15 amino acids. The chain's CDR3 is CAWSAAGSGSDTQYF. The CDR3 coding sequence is TGTGCCTGGAGCGCGGCCGGGAGTGGATCAGATACGCAGTATTTT.

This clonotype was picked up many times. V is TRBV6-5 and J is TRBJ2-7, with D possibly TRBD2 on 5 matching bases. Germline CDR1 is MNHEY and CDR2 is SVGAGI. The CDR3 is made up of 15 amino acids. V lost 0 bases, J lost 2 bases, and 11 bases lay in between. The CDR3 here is CASSYSAAATYEQYF. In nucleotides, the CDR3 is TGTGCCAGCAGTTACTCGGCAGCGGCCACCTACGAGCAGTACTTC.

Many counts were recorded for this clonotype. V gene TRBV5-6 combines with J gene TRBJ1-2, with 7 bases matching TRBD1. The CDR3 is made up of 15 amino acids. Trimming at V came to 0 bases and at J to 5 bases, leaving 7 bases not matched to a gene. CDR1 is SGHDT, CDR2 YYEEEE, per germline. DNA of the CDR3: TGTGCCAGCAGCTTGGCTGGGACAGCCTTTTATGGCTACACCTTC. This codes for CASSLAGTAFYGYTF.

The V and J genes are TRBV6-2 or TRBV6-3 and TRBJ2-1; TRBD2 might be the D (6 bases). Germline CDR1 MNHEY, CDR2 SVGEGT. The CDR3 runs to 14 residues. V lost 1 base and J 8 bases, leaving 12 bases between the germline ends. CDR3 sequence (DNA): TGTGCCAGCAGTTACTTCGGGGGAGTATATGAGCAGTTCTTC. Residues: CASSYFGGVYEQFF.

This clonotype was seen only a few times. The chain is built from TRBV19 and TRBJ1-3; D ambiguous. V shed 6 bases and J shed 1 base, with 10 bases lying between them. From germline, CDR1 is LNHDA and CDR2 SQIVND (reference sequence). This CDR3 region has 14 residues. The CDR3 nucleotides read TGTGCCAGTAGCCCCGCCCGGTCTGGAAACACCATATATTTT. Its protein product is CASSPARSGNTIYF.

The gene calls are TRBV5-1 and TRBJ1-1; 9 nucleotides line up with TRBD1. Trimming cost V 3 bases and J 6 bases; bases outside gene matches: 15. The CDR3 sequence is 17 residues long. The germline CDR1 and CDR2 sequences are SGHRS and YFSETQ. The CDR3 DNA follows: TGCGCCAGCAGCTGTCCCGGGACAGGGCCGGGGGGGGCTGAAGCTTTCTTT. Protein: CASSCPGTGPGGAEAFF.

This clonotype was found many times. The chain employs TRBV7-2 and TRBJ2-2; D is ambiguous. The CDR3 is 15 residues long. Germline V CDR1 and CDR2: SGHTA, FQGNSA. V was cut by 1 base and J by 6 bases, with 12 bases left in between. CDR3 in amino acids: CASSLGAGQAGELFF. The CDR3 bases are TGTGCCAGCAGCTTAGGGGCAGGTCAGGCCGGGGAGCTGTTTTTT.

The CDR3 reads CASSVLAGVGNEQFF. The CDR3 bases are TGTGCCAGCAGCGTCCTAGCGGGAGTCGGGAATGAGCAGTTCTTC. The chain joins TRBV9 to TRBJ2-1; 10 nucleotides line up with TRBD2. The junction had 6 bases not matched to a gene; V was cut back by 2 bases and J by 7 bases. The CDR3 extends over 15 amino acids. Germline values: CDR1 SGDLS, CDR2 YYNGEE.

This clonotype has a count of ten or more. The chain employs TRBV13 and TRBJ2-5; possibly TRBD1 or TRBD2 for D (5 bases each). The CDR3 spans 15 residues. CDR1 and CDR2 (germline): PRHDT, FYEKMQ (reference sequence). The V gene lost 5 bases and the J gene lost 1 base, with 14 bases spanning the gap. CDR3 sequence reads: CASSIPGTLQETQYF. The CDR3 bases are TGTGCCAGCAGCATCCCCGGGACCCTCCAAGAGACCCAGTACTTC.

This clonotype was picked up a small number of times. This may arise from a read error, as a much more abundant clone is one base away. The CDR3 DNA follows: TGTGCCAGCAGACCACCAGGGGGCAACTATGGCTACACCTTC. It is translated as CASRPPGGNYGYTF. This chain uses TRBV28 with TRBJ1-2, with 8 bases that match TRBD1. With V trimmed by 6 bases and J by 2 bases, 5 bases remained unmatched. In germline, CDR1 is MDHEN, CDR2 SYDVKM. CDR3 length: 14 residues.

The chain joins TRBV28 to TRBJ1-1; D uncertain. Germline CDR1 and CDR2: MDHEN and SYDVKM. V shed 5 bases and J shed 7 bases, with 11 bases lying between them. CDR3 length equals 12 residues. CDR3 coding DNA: TGTGCCAGCAGTCCCGGGAGCCATGAAGCTTTCTTT. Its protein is CASSPGSHEAFF.

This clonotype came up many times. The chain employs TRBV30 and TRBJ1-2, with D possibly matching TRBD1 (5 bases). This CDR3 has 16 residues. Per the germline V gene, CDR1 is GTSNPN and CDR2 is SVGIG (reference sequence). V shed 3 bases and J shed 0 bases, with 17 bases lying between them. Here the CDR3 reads CAWSGAGAQANYGYTF. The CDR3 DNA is TGTGCCTGGAGCGGGGCAGGAGCCCAAGCTAACTATGGCTACACCTTC.

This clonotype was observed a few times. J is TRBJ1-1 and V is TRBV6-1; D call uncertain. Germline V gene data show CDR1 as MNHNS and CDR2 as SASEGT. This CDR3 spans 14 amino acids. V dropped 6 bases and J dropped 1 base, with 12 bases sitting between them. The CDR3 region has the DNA TGTGCCAGCAGCCCCGTGACTGAGAACACTGAAGCTTTCTTT. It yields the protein CASSPVTENTEAFF.